Below, 31 T cell receptor beta chains from the same sample are listed, as sequenced in a study of OX40 agonist ivuxolimab in advanced cancers. Profiled with immunoSEQ multiplex PCR; TCRdb holds only in-frame clones, not every one. Of roughly 70,000 clones listed, roughly four fifths are singletons. Sequencing was performed on CD4+ or CD8+ T cells sorted from blood, taken in a trial of the OX40 agonist ivuxolimab. These receptors were collected from an adult with an advanced solid tumor such as melanoma, head and neck, liver or kidney cancer.

The CDR3 protein is CASSRGTGGYGYTF. The CDR3 DNA follows: TGTGCCAGCAGCCGCGGGACAGGGGGGTATGGCTACACCTTC. V gene TRBV5-6 combines with J gene TRBJ1-2, with TRBD1 matching 11 bases. The germline CDR1 and CDR2 sequences are SGHDT and YYEEEE. The V gene end was trimmed by 4 bases and the J gene end by 5 bases; junction bases not matched to a gene: 4. The CDR3 has 14 amino acids. Based on the CDR3 plus reference TRBV5-6 and TRBJ1-2, the full variable domain is DAGVTQSPTHLIKTRGQQVTLRCSPKSGHDTVSWYQQALGQGPQFIFQYYEEEERQRGNFPDRFSGHQFPNYSSELNVNALLLGDSALYLCASSRGTGGYGYTFGSGTRLTVV.

The chain couples TRBV18 to TRBJ2-3; unclear D gene. V was pared by 2 bases and J by 3 bases, with 0 bases between. The germline gives CDR1 KGHSH, CDR2 LQKENI. The CDR3 covers 11 residues. CDR3 bases: TGTGCCAGCTCACCAACAGATACGCAGTATTTT. Amino acids: CASSPTDTQYF.

The CDR3 sequence is CSVEDRGPQFF. DNA of the CDR3: TGCAGCGTTGAAGATCGGGGCCCCCAGTTCTTC. The V call is TRBV29-1, the J call TRBJ2-1; tentatively, D is TRBD1 or TRBD2 (5 bases each). V shed 0 bases and J shed 13 bases, with 10 bases lying between them. The CDR3 length is 11 residues. CDR1 SQVTM and CDR2 ANQGSEA come from the germline V gene.

This chain connects TRBV28 to TRBJ1-3; D perhaps matches TRBD1 (6 bases). The germline gives CDR1 MDHEN, CDR2 SYDVKM. There are 14 residues in the CDR3. V was pared by 3 bases and J by 6 bases, with 12 bases between. CDR3 amino acids: CASSFTGFENTIYF. Here the CDR3 DNA reads TGTGCCAGCAGTTTCACAGGGTTTGAAAACACCATATATTTT.

The chain employs TRBV6-9 and TRBJ2-5, with D uncertain. Judging by the DNA end, TRBJ2-7 fits better; the J call may be wrong. CDR1 and CDR2 (germline): MNHGY, SVAAGI. This CDR3 spans 12 amino acids. The DNA of the CDR3 is TGTGCCAGCAAAGGGCCTTACTACGAGCAGTACTTC. This sequence encodes CASKGPYYEQYF.

In its sample, this clone was seen a few times. The CDR3 nucleotides are TGTGCCAGCAGCCAAGATGGGGGGTCTCTAGCTAACTATGGCTACACCTTC. This codes for CASSQDGGSLANYGYTF. V usage is TRBV7-8 and J usage is TRBJ1-2; D may be TRBD1 (5 bases). CDR3 size: 17 residues. CDR1 is SGHVS and CDR2 is FQNEAQ in the germline V gene. Trimming pared 5 bases from V and 0 bases from J, leaving 19 bases between.

The chain is built from TRBV2 and TRBJ1-5, with D possibly being TRBD1 (6 bases). The CDR3 extends over 14 amino acids. The V gene's germline CDR1 is SNHLY and CDR2 FYNNEI. Trimming cost V 6 bases and J 7 bases, with 16 bases left between them. In DNA, the CDR3 is TGTGCCAGCAGATCCACAGGGACGGGGCAGCCCCAGCATTTT. Its protein product is CASRSTGTGQPQHF.

V usage is TRBV19 and J usage is TRBJ2-6; no firm D call. Deletions cut 3 bases from V and 1 base from J, with 7 bases between. This CDR3 is 15 amino acids long. Germline assignment: CDR1 LNHDA and CDR2 SQIVND (reference sequence). The CDR3 loop is CASSMGRSGANVLTF. CDR3 coding DNA: TGTGCCAGTAGTATGGGCCGATCTGGGGCCAACGTCCTGACTTTC.

CDR3 coding DNA: TGTGCCAGCTCACACTCCGGGGGAAAGGGCTACGAGCAGTACTTC. The encoded protein is CASSHSGGKGYEQYF. The V and J genes are TRBV18 and TRBJ2-7, with a tentative D call TRBD2 (6 bases). Germline CDR1 and CDR2: KGHSH and LQKENI. Trimming took off 4 bases at V and 3 bases at J, with 16 bases between the two ends. This CDR3 is built from 15 residues.

The rearrangement uses TRBV18 and TRBJ1-2; TRBD1 matches at 7 bases. The CDR3 has 18 amino acids. V trimming: 4 bases; J trimming: 3 bases; junction bases outside the gene matches: 17. Looked up from germline, CDR1 is KGHSH and CDR2 is LQKENI. The CDR3 region is CASSLTTYSGTAYYGYTF. The CDR3 DNA is TGTGCCAGCTCACTTACGACTTACTCCGGGACAGCATACTATGGCTACACCTTC.

This chain uses TRBV28 with TRBJ2-1; a weak D match, TRBD2 (5 bases). Per germline, CDR1 MDHEN and CDR2 SYDVKM. V was clipped by 8 bases and J by 1 base, with 12 bases between them. This CDR3 is built from 14 residues. The CDR3 coding sequence is TGTGCCAGCTTCCCGAGCGGTTCCTACAATGAGCAGTTCTTC. It yields the protein CASFPSGSYNEQFF.

The chain links TRBV7-9 to TRBJ2-3; 9 bases are shared with TRBD2. Unmatched junction bases numbered 6, after V lost 8 bases and J lost 6 bases. CDR1 is SEHNR, CDR2 FQNEAQ, per germline (reference sequence). This CDR3 spans 13 amino acids. The CDR3 loop is CASGTSIVDTQYF. In DNA, the CDR3 is TGTGCCAGCGGGACTAGCATTGTGGATACGCAGTATTTT.

The rearrangement joins TRBV5-4 to TRBJ1-1; D is perhaps TRBD1 (6 bases). The CDR3 is 13 amino acids. Germline CDR1 is SGHNT and CDR2 is YYREEE (reference sequence). V gave up 5 bases and J gave up 1 base, with 9 bases separating them. CDR3: CASRYRANTEAFF. In nucleotides, the CDR3 is TGTGCCAGCAGGTACAGGGCGAACACTGAAGCTTTCTTT.

The chain couples TRBV7-8 to TRBJ2-1, with a weak D call TRBD2 (5 bases). The V end lost 4 bases, the J end lost 8 bases, and 18 bases lay between the germline ends. The germline V gene has CDR1 SGHVS and CDR2 FQNEAQ. This CDR3 spans 15 amino acids. The CDR3 region is CASSSTGVAGYEQFF. DNA of the CDR3: TGTGCCAGCAGCTCAACCGGGGTAGCCGGGTATGAGCAGTTCTTC. Looking up the rest from reference TRBV7-8 and TRBJ2-1 gives the full variable domain: GAGVSQSPRYKVAKRGQDVALRCDPISGHVSLFWYQQALGQGPEFLTYFQNEAQLDKSGLPSDRFFAERPEGSVSTLKIQRTQQEDSAVYLCASSSTGVAGYEQFFGPGTRLTVL.

V is TRBV2 and J is TRBJ2-2, with 7 bases that match TRBD2. The CDR3 is 15 amino acids. CDR1 SNHLY and CDR2 FYNNEI come from the germline V gene. V shed 8 bases and J 0 bases; nucleotides not matched to a gene: 6. CDR3 sequence reads: CASRSGTANTGELFF. The DNA of the CDR3 is TGTGCCAGCCGGAGCGGGACCGCGAACACCGGGGAGCTGTTTTTT.

This chain connects TRBV6-1 to TRBJ2-4, with 7 nucleotides matching TRBD2. V was pared by 3 bases and J by 2 bases, with 4 bases of the junction left unmatched. CDR3 size: 15 residues. CDR1 and CDR2 (germline): MNHNS, SASEGT. The CDR3 protein is CASSDWEGTKNIQYF. The DNA for the CDR3 is TGTGCCAGCAGTGATTGGGAGGGAACCAAAAACATTCAGTACTTC.

This chain joins TRBV6-1 and TRBJ2-7; D is uncertain. This CDR3 is built from 13 residues. Looked up from germline, CDR1 is MNHNS and CDR2 is SASEGT. V lost 3 bases to trimming and J lost 4 bases, with 10 bases between them. The CDR3 reads CASSEGLWYEQYV. The CDR3 DNA is TGTGCCAGCAGTGAGGGGTTATGGTACGAGCAGTACGTC.

V usage is TRBV29-1 and J usage is TRBJ2-1; D perhaps matches TRBD2 (6 bases). The CDR3 runs to 15 residues. The germline V gene encodes CDR1 SQVTM and CDR2 ANQGSEA. Between the trimmed V and J ends, which lost 3 bases and 3 bases, there was a span of 15 bases. The CDR3 DNA reads as TGCAGCGTTGAGTCCCAGCGGGCGGTCTACAATGAGCAGTTCTTC. Translating gives CSVESQRAVYNEQFF.

The V call is TRBV7-3, the J call TRBJ2-1; 7 positions agree with TRBD1. V lost 2 bases, J lost 7 bases, and 11 bases stayed unmatched. The CDR3 sequence is 16 residues long. Germline V gene lookup returns CDR1 SGHTA and CDR2 FQGTGA. The CDR3 region has the DNA TGTGCCAGCAGCTTAGAACGTACAGGGGTAGGTAATGAGCAGTTCTTC. Its protein is CASSLERTGVGNEQFF.

V usage is TRBV18 and J usage is TRBJ2-7; no firm D call. CDR1 and CDR2 (germline): KGHSH, LQKENI. The germline V and J ends were trimmed by 3 bases and 2 bases, with 8 bases remaining between them. The CDR3 is 13 residues long. CDR3 DNA: TGTGCCAGCTCACCTGGATCCACCTACGAGCAGTACGTC. Residues: CASSPGSTYEQYV.

The chain couples TRBV5-1 to TRBJ1-3; possible D gene TRBD1, 5 bases. The V gene's germline CDR1 is SGHRS and CDR2 YFSETQ. Trimming took 0 bases from V and 8 from J, leaving 6 bases between them. The CDR3 has 12 residues. This chain's CDR3 is CASSLVGDTIYF. The CDR3 DNA sequence: TGCGCCAGCAGCTTGGTGGGGGACACCATATATTTT.

This chain joins TRBV7-8 and TRBJ1-6; 9 bases map to TRBD1. Germline V gene data show CDR1 as SGHVS and CDR2 as FQNEAQ. This CDR3 has 15 amino acids. V lost 1 base to trimming and J lost 9 bases; unmatched junction nucleotides: 4. The CDR3, as DNA: TGTGCCAGCAGCTTAGGGGGACAGGGTGGTTCACCCCTCCACTTT. Its protein is CASSLGGQGGSPLHF.

The V and J genes are TRBV11-2 and TRBJ1-2, with D uncertain. V gave up 1 base and J gave up 9 bases, with 15 bases separating them. CDR3 length equals 14 residues. Germline V gene sequence: CDR1 SGHAT, CDR2 FQNNGV. The CDR3 DNA reads as TGTGCCAGCAGCTTAGTAGGGAGCGACCGCAGCTACACCTTC. Translated: CASSLVGSDRSYTF. The variable domain in full, completed from reference TRBV11-2 and TRBJ1-2, reads EAGVAQSPRYKIIEKRQSVAFWCNPISGHATLYWYQQILGQGPKLLIQFQNNGVVDDSQLPKDRFSAERLKGVDSTLKIQPAKLEDSAVYLCASSLVGSDRSYTFGSGTRLTVV.

This clone was seen only once. V usage is TRBV2 and J usage is TRBJ1-5, with TRBD1 identical over 8 bases. The length of the CDR3 is 17 residues. Germline CDR1 reads SNHLY; CDR2 reads FYNNEI. Unmatched junction bases numbered 14, after V lost 6 bases and J lost 4 bases. The CDR3 loop is CASSVQGGVLGNQPQHF. CDR3 DNA: TGTGCCAGCAGCGTACAGGGGGGGGTGCTTGGAAATCAGCCCCAGCATTTT.

The chain employs TRBV6-5 and TRBJ2-1, with TRBD2 identical over 10 bases. V shed 2 bases, J shed 8 bases, and the junction held 6 bases outside the gene matches. The V gene's germline CDR1 is MNHEY and CDR2 SVGAGI. This CDR3 has 15 amino acids. The CDR3 coding sequence is TGTGCCAGCAGTTACAGCGGGGGGGCCTCGTATGAGCAGTTCTTC. Translation: CASSYSGGASYEQFF.

This clone occurred once. A read error may account for a junction end that differs from germline. The chain has TRBV2 and TRBJ1-2, with a tentative D call TRBD1 (5 bases). The CDR3 is made up of 15 amino acids. Germline CDR1 SNHLY, CDR2 FYNNEI. The CDR3 sequence is CASIPARDLASGYTF. The CDR3 nucleotides read TGCGCCAGCATCCCTGCCAGGGACCTTGCATCTGGCTACACCTTC. Full variable domain (outside the CDR3, taken from reference TRBV2 and TRBJ1-2): EPEVTQTPSHQVTQMGQEVILRCVPISNHLYFYWYRQILGQKVEFLVSFYNNEISEKSEIFDDQFSVERPDGSNFTLKIRSTKLEDSAMYFCASIPARDLASGYTFGSGTRLTVV.

The chain carries TRBV28 and TRBJ2-7; 8 bases are shared with TRBD1. V shed 4 bases and J 2 bases; nucleotides not matched to a gene: 13. The CDR3 is made up of 17 amino acids. Germline values: CDR1 MDHEN, CDR2 SYDVKM. The CDR3, as DNA: TGTGCCAGCAGTTCCCCTACGGTATCGGACAGGGCCTACGAGCAGTACTTC. Translation: CASSSPTVSDRAYEQYF.

The J gene is TRBJ2-7, the V gene TRBV18; 10 bases agree with TRBD2. Germline V gene lookup returns CDR1 KGHSH and CDR2 LQKENI. This CDR3 region has 14 residues. V lost 3 bases, J lost 4 bases, and 3 bases stayed unmatched. Here the CDR3 DNA reads TGTGCCAGCTCACCGGCTAGCGGGAGATACGAGCAGTACTTC. This translates into CASSPASGRYEQYF.

J is TRBJ1-6 and V is TRBV4-1; the D is unclear. Looked up from germline, CDR1 is MGHRA and CDR2 is YSYEKL. The CDR3 sequence is 15 residues long. Trimming pared 0 bases from V and 11 bases from J, leaving 14 bases between. The CDR3 reads CASSQEVAGSAPLHF. The CDR3 bases are TGCGCCAGCAGCCAAGAAGTCGCGGGAAGCGCACCCCTCCACTTT.

The J gene is TRBJ2-5, the V gene TRBV29-1; 10 bases are shared with TRBD1. This CDR3 is built from 15 residues. V was pared by 4 bases and J by 4 bases, with 9 bases of the junction left unmatched. Germline V lookup: CDR1 SQVTM, CDR2 ANQGSEA. The chain's CDR3 is CSVGTGTGAGETQYF. In DNA, the CDR3 is TGCAGCGTTGGGACCGGGACAGGGGCGGGAGAGACCCAGTACTTC.

The chain combines TRBV5-1 with TRBJ1-6; D is perhaps TRBD1 (6 bases). Deletions cut 4 bases from V and 4 bases from J, with 12 bases between. The V gene's germline CDR1 is SGHRS and CDR2 YFSETQ. The CDR3 sequence is 15 residues long. DNA of the CDR3: TGCGCCAGCAGCCGGGAACAGGGTTATAATTCACCCCTCCACTTT. Amino acids: CASSREQGYNSPLHF.